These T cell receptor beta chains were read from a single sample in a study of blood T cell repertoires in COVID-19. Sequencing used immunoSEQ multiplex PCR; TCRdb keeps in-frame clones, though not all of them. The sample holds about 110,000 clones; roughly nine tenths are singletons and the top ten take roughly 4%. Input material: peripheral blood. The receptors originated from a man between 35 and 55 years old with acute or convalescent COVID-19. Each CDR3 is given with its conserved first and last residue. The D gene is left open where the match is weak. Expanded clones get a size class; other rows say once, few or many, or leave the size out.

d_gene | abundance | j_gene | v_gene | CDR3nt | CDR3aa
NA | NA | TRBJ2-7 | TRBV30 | TGTGCCTGGACCCAACAGGGAGACGAGCAGTACTTC | CAWTQQGDEQYF
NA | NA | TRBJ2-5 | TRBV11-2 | TGTGCCAGCAGCTTAGGAGGGCCCGGGCGCGTACGGGAGACCCAGTACTTC | CASSLGGPGRVRETQYF
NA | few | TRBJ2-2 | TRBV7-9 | TGTGCCAGCCCCTGGGGGGAGAGGAACACCGGGGAGCTGTTTTTT | CASPWGERNTGELFF
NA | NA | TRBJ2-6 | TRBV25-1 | TGTGCCAGCAGTCCTTCTGGGGCCAACGTCCTGACTTTC | CASSPSGANVLTF
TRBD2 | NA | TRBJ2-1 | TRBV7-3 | TGTGCCAGCAGCCCCGTTTCCGGGGGGGCTTTTGAGCAGTTCTTC | CASSPVSGGAFEQFF
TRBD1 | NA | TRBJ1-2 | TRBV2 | TGTGCCAGCACGGGACAGGACTTTCTCGGCTACACCTTC | CASTGQDFLGYTF
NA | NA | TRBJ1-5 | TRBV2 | TGTGCCAGCAGTGATTGGGTTCGACGGAGTAGCAATCAGCCCCAGCATTTT | CASSDWVRRSSNQPQHF
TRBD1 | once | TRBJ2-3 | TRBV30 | TGTGCCTGGAGTTACAGGGGGCGGGTAGATACGCAGTATTTT | CAWSYRGRVDTQYF
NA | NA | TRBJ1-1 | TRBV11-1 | TGTGCCAGCAGCTTAGGGACAGAGAACACTGAAGCTTTCTTT | CASSLGTENTEAFF
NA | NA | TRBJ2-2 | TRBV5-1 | TGCGCCACACGGGTCGGGGTTAAGGCGAACACCGGGGAGCTGTTTTTT | CATRVGVKANTGELFF
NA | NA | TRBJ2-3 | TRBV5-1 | TGCGCCAGCAGCTTCCGGGACACCAGCACAGATACGCAGTATTTT | CASSFRDTSTDTQYF
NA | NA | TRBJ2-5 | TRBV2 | TGTGCCAGCCATACCCTAGGAACAGGGATAGGAGAGACCCAGTACTTC | CASHTLGTGIGETQYF
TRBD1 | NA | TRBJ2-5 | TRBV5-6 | TGTGCCAGCAGCTTCGACAGGGGGCGCAGCCAAGAGACCCAGTACTTC | CASSFDRGRSQETQYF
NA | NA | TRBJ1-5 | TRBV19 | TGTGCCAGTAGTCCTAGGCTTCGCAATCAGCCCCAGCATTTT | CASSPRLRNQPQHF
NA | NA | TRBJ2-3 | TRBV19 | TGTGCCACAAACTGGGACGGGACACTTAGCACAGATACGCAGTATTTT | CATNWDGTLSTDTQYF
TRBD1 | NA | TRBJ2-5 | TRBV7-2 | TGTGCCAGCAGCTCCAACACAGGGGTAGAGACCCAGTACTTC | CASSSNTGVETQYF
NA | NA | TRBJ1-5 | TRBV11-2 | TGTGCCAGCAGCTTTTCGGCAGGGAGCAATCAGCCCCAGCATTTT | CASSFSAGSNQPQHF
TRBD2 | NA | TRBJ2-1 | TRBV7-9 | TGTGCCAGCAGCCTTTTCACGGGACTAGCTTCCAATGAGCAGTTCTTC | CASSLFTGLASNEQFF
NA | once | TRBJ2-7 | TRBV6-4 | TGTGCCAGCAGCCCCCCCGGCTACGAGCAGTACTTC | CASSPPGYEQYF
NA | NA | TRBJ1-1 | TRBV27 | TGTGCCAGCAGTTTATCGATGGGTGGGCTCACTGAAGCTTTCTTT | CASSLSMGGLTEAFF
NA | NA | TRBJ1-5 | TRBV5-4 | TGTGCCAGCAGCTTCGGGGGGGGAATTGGTCAGCCCCAGCATTTT | CASSFGGGIGQPQHF
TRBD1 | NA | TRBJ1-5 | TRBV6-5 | TGTGCCAGCGGAACCGGGACAGGGGGAAATCAGCCCCAGCATTTT | CASGTGTGGNQPQHF
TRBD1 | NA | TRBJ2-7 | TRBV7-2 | TGTGCCAGCAGCTTCACCAGGACAGGGGCTCACGAGCAGTACTTC | CASSFTRTGAHEQYF
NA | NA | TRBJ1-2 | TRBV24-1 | TGTGCCACCAGTGACCTTCGACAGGGCTACACCTTC | CATSDLRQGYTF
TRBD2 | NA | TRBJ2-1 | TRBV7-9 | TGTGCCAGCAACAAAATTGGCGGGAGGGCCGGAGATGAGCAGTTCTTC | CASNKIGGRAGDEQFF
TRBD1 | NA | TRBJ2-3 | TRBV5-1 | TGCGCCAGCAGTATGGACAGGGTTACAGATACGCAGTATTTT | CASSMDRVTDTQYF
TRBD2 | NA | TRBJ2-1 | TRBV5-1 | TGCGCCAGCAGCTTTTGGGCGGGAGGGGGCAATGAGCAGTTCTTC | CASSFWAGGGNEQFF
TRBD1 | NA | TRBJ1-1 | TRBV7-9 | TGTGCCAGCAGCTTAGCGACAGGGTTGGGCACTGAAGCTTTCTTT | CASSLATGLGTEAFF
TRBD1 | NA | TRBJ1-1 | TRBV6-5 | TGTGCCAGCACTAGACAGGGCATGAACACTGAAGCTTTCTTT | CASTRQGMNTEAFF
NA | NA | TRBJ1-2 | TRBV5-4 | TGTGCCAGCAGCTTGGACAGTAACTATGGCTACACCTTC | CASSLDSNYGYTF
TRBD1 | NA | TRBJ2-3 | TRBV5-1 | TGCGCCAGCAGCCTACAGGGGCTACGCACAGATACGCAGTATTTT | CASSLQGLRTDTQYF
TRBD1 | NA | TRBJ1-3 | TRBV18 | TGTGCCAGCTCACCAACAGGGGATGGCCCTAGGCCCTTT | CASSPTGDGPRPF
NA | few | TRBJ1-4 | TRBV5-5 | TGTGCCAGCAGCTTGGAAGCAACCGATGAAAAACTGTTTTTT | CASSLEATDEKLFF
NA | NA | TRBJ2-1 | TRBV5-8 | TGTGCCAGCAGCCTCACAGATGAGCAGTTCTTC | CASSLTDEQFF
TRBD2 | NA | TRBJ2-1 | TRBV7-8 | TGTGCCAGCAGCTTACCCGGAGGTAGCGGGGGTACGGATGAGCAGTTCTTC | CASSLPGGSGGTDEQFF
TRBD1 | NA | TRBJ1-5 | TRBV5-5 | TGTGCCAGCAGCTTAACCGGGACAGGGTTACAGCCCCAGCATTTT | CASSLTGTGLQPQHF
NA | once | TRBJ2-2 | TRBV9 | TGTGCCAGCAGCGTAGTTCCGGGAACCCCCGGGGAGCTGTTTTTT | CASSVVPGTPGELFF
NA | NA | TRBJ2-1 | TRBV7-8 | TGTGCCAGCACCCCAGAGGCCGCGAGCTCCTACAATGAGCAGTTCTTC | CASTPEAASSYNEQFF
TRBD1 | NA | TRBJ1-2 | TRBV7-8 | TGTGCCAGCAGCACTGGACAGGGGGCGCTGGGCTACACCTTC | CASSTGQGALGYTF
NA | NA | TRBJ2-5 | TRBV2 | TGTGCCAGCAGCCGGGACTTACAAGAGACCCAGTACTTC | CASSRDLQETQYF
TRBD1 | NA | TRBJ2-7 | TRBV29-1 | TGCAGCGTGGTAAGACGGGACAGGGGGCGCGAGGACGAGCAGTACTTC | CSVVRRDRGREDEQYF
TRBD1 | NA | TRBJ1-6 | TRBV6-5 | TGTGCCAGCAGCCTGGACAGGGATCCGCCACCCCTCCACTTT | CASSLDRDPPPLHF